This T cell receptor beta chain was recorded in a study of blood T cell repertoires in COVID-19. Background on the study: Collection of acute and convalescent COVID-19 samples took place in the United States, Italy and Spain.

The germline V gene has CDR1 KGHDR and CDR2 SFDVKD. V dropped 2 bases and J dropped 6 bases, with 14 bases sitting between them. This CDR3 spans 15 amino acids. Sequencing was performed with immunoSEQ multiplex PCR; in TCRdb, only in-frame clones are kept and a portion is missing. The table has over 150,000 clones, around 79% seen once; the top ten hold roughly 1.5%. The sequencing input was peripheral blood. The V gene is TRBV24-1, the J gene TRBJ2-3; perhaps TRBD2 as D (5 bases). This TCR came from a man older than 75 with acute or convalescent COVID-19. The CDR3 DNA reads TGTGCCACCAGTGATTCCCGGGGAGCCGCCGATACGCAGTATTTT. This sequence encodes CATSDSRGAADTQYF.